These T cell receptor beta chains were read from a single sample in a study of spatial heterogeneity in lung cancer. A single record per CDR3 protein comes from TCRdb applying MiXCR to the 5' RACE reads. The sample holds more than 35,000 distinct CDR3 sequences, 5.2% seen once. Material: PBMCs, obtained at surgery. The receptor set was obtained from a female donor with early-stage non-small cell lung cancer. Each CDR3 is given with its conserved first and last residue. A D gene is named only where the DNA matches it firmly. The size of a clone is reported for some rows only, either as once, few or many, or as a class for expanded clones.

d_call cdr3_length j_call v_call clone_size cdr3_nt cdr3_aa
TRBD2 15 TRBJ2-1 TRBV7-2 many TGTGCCAGCAGGGTAGCGGGGGGGCCGAGGAATGAGCAGTTCTTC CASRVAGGPRNEQFF
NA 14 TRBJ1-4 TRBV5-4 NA TGTGCCAGCAGCCGAAGCAGGGCCAGTGAAAAACTGTTTTTT CASSRSRASEKLFF
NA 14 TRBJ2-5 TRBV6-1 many TGTGCCAGCAGGGGTGCCGGGCCCACCGAGACCCAGTACTTC CASRGAGPTETQYF
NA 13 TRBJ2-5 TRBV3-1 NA TGTGCCAGCATCGGAGTCTTCGGGGAGACCCAGTACTTC CASIGVFGETQYF
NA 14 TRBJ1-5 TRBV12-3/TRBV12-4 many TGTGCCAGCAGTTTCTCGGGGATCGATCAGCCCCAGCATTTT CASSFSGIDQPQHF
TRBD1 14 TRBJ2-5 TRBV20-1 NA TGCAGTGCTAGACCGGGACAGGGGGGTTATGCCCAGTACTTC CSARPGQGGYAQYF
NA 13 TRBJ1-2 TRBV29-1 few TGCAGCGTTGGTGGGGATCGAACCTATGGCTACACCTTC CSVGGDRTYGYTF
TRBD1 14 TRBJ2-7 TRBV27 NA TGTGCCAGCACCAGGGGGACAGGATCCTACGAGCAGTACTTC CASTRGTGSYEQYF
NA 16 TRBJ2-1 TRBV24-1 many TGTGCCACAGGGGGGGACAGGCTCTCCTCCTACAATGAGCAGTTCTTC CATGGDRLSSYNEQFF
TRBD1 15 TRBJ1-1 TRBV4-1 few TGCGCCAGCAGCCAAGATGACAGGGGCGGCACTGAAGCTTTCTTT CASSQDDRGGTEAFF
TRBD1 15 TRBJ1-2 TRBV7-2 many TGTGCCAGCAGCTTAGATGGGACAGGGAGCGGTGGCTACACCTTC CASSLDGTGSGGYTF
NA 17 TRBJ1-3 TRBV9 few TGTGCCAGCAGCGTATCTGATGGACAGCGGACGGGAAACACCATATATTTT CASSVSDGQRTGNTIYF
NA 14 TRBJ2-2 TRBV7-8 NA TGTGCCAGCAGCTTAACCCGCGGCACCGGGGAGCTGTTTTTT CASSLTRGTGELFF
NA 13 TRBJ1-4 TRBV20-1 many TGCAGTGCTCCCAACGTAGGTGCTGAAAAACTGTTTTTT CSAPNVGAEKLFF
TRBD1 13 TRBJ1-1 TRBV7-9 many TGTGCCAGCAGCCTACAGGGGAGTCAGGCAGCTTTCTTT CASSLQGSQAAFF
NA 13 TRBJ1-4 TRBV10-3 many TGTGCCGCCAAGGGAGCAGCTAATGAAAAACTGTTTTTT CAAKGAANEKLFF